These T cell receptor beta chains were read from a single sample in a study of response to subunit inactivated influenza vaccine. TCRdb used MiXCR to reprocess the RT-PCR reads, holding one entry per CDR3 protein. Among hundreds of thousands of distinct CDR3 sequences listed, 15% to 19% were seen once. Sequencing was performed on PBMCs from blood, taken 12 days after vaccination. These receptors were collected from a man aged 45-60 years who received an inactivated influenza vaccine. Both conserved end residues are part of each CDR3. The D gene is left open where the match is weak. For some rows the clone size is stated as once, few or many, or as a class when expanded; others skip it.

>TRBJ2-7|TRBV4-2|TRBD1|-
TGTGCCAGCAGCCAAGAGTGGGACAGGGAGTGGGACGAGCAGTACTTC
CASSQEWDREWDEQYF
>TRBJ2-7|TRBV18|-|few
TGTGCCAGCTCACGCGGATCGGCAGGGGTGAGCTCCTACGAGCAGTACTTC
CASSRGSAGVSSYEQYF
>TRBJ1-1|TRBV12-3/TRBV12-4|-|-
TGTGCCAGCAGTTTCACGCGGGATAACACTGAAGCTTTCTTT
CASSFTRDNTEAFF
>TRBJ1-5|TRBV28|-|-
TGTGCCAGCAGTTTGCTACGGCTAGGGCAGCCCCAGCATTTT
CASSLLRLGQPQHF
>TRBJ2-3|TRBV27|TRBD1|-
TGTGCCAGCAGTTCCTTACGAAGAGACAGGGCAGGGACAGATACGCAGTATTTT
CASSSLRRDRAGTDTQYF
>TRBJ1-1|TRBV19|-|few
TGTGCCAGTAGTATTCGGACCCGAAGGACTGAAGCTTTCTTT
CASSIRTRRTEAFF
>TRBJ2-1|TRBV11-3|-|few
TGTGCCAGCAGCAACAGGGATGGGGAGCAGTTCTTC
CASSNRDGEQFF
>TRBJ1-2|TRBV3-1|-|few
TGTGCCAGCAGCGAAGTGGGTGGGAGAGGCTACACCTTC
CASSEVGGRGYTF
>TRBJ1-1|TRBV6-5|-|-
TGTGCCAGCAGTTACTCGGAAAGGACAGAAGCTTTCTTT
CASSYSERTEAFF
>TRBJ1-1|TRBV5-1|-|-
TGCGCCAGCAGCTCCGGCGCGACGGTGAACACTGAAGCTTTCTTT
CASSSGATVNTEAFF
>TRBJ2-3|TRBV5-1|-|-
TGCGCCAGCAGCTTGGTGGGGTCACCCACAGATACGCAGTATTTT
CASSLVGSPTDTQYF
>TRBJ2-2|TRBV5-6|-|many
TGTGCCAGCAGCTTGGCCGACGGGGAGAACACCGGGGAGCTGTTTTTT
CASSLADGENTGELFF
>TRBJ2-5|TRBV4-2|-|few
TGTGCCAGCAGCCAAGATCTGCTTCCCCGGGACTTACAAGAGACCCAGTACTTC
CASSQDLLPRDLQETQYF
>TRBJ1-2|TRBV28|-|few
TGTGCCATCCAACTGACAGGCTTTTATGGCTACACCTTC
CAIQLTGFYGYTF
>TRBJ1-3|TRBV2|-|-
TGTGCCAGCAGCGGGACGGGCAGGGCTTGGGACACCATATATTTT
CASSGTGRAWDTIYF
>TRBJ2-5|TRBV20-1|-|few
TGCAGTGCTGAAAAGGGACGGCGCCAAGAGACCCAGTACTTC
CSAEKGRRQETQYF
>TRBJ1-1|TRBV29-1|-|few
TGCAGCGTTGAAAACAGAAATACGAACACTGAAGCTTTCTTT
CSVENRNTNTEAFF
>TRBJ2-7|TRBV10-3|TRBD1|-
TGTGCCATCAGTACCGGGACAGGGGGCTACGAGCAGTACTTC
CAISTGTGGYEQYF
>TRBJ1-1|TRBV20-1|-|-
TGCAGTGCTAGAGATCCCCCGGCAGGGAGTCTAGCTTTCTTT
CSARDPPAGSLAFF
>TRBJ2-1|TRBV18|TRBD2|-
TGTGCCAGCTCACCACTGAGCGGGGAGAATGTCTATGAGCAGTTCTTC
CASSPLSGENVYEQFF
>TRBJ2-5|TRBV7-2|TRBD2|few
TGTGCCAGCAGGGAGGGACTAGCGGGTCCCCAGTACTTC
CASREGLAGPQYF
>TRBJ1-5|TRBV7-8|TRBD1|-
TGTGCCAGCAGCCAGCAGGGGGGCGGAGGACAGCCCCAGCATTTT
CASSQQGGGGQPQHF